The 4 T cell receptor beta chains given below trace back to one sample, sequenced in a study of T cell repertoires in cytomegalovirus infection. TCRdb reprocessed the reads via MiXCR and lists one record per CDR3 protein. Among about 110,000 distinct CDR3 sequences listed, about 30% were seen once. No cognate antigen is known for these TCRs. Sequencing was performed on CD8+ T cells from cultured PBMCs, taken from culture after CMV antigen stimulation. These TCRs come from a human donor in good health (CMV status not recorded). Some clones in this sample may be carry-over from other donors' samples.

The chain employs TRBV28 and TRBJ1-5; D ambiguous. The CDR3 loop spans 11 amino acids. V lost 8 bases, J lost 6 bases, and 8 bases lay in between. Per germline, CDR1 MDHEN and CDR2 SYDVKM. CDR3: CASSTSQPQHF. As DNA, the CDR3 is TGTGCCAGCTCTACATCTCAGCCCCAGCATTTT.

The rearrangement links TRBV6-1 to TRBJ2-1, with no clear D. The CDR3 has 16 amino acids. The V and J ends lost 3 bases and 0 bases respectively, with 12 bases between them. CDR1 and CDR2 (germline): MNHNS, SASEGT. Here the CDR3 reads CASSEVPVSSYNEQFF. The DNA for the CDR3 is TGTGCCAGCAGTGAGGTTCCCGTGAGCTCCTACAATGAGCAGTTCTTC.

This clonotype was found a few times. The chain's CDR3 is CASSSRIGAGGWETEAFF. The CDR3 nucleotides are TGTGCCAGCAGTTCCCGAATTGGGGCAGGGGGTTGGGAAACTGAAGCTTTCTTT. The chain recombines TRBV28 with TRBJ1-1, with 7 bases that match TRBD1. The germline V gene has CDR1 MDHEN and CDR2 SYDVKM. The CDR3 is made up of 18 amino acids. With V trimmed by 4 bases and J by 5 bases, 19 bases remained unmatched.

The chain carries TRBV6-5 and TRBJ1-1, with 7 nucleotides matching TRBD1. With 5 bases clipped from V and 7 bases from J, the junction kept 10 bases outside the gene matches. Germline CDR1 reads MNHEY; CDR2 reads SVGAGI. This CDR3 has 14 residues. The CDR3 DNA reads TGTGCCAGCAGTACAGACAGGGAGTGGGGTGAAGCTTTCTTT. This codes for CASSTDREWGEAFF.